The 7 T cell receptor beta chains in this list originate from one sample, sequenced in a study of T-cell reconstitution after alpha-beta-depleted transplantation in children. The TCRbeta library was prepared with unique molecular identifiers. Via MiXCR, TCRdb re-called the PCR reads, giving one row per CDR3 protein. In the table there are some 450,000 distinct CDR3 sequences, roughly 44% of which are singletons. Material: PBMCs, obtained before TCRalphabeta/CD19-depleted stem cell transplant. The receptor source for this set is a girl aged 2 to 9 with aplastic anemia, due to receive a stem cell transplant.

This sequence joins TRBV20-1 and TRBJ1-1; TRBD1 matches 7 bases. This CDR3 is 15 amino acids long. Germline V gives CDR1 DFQATT, CDR2 SNEGSKA (reference sequence). The V and J ends lost 6 bases and 4 bases, in that order; junction bases with no gene match: 14. Here the CDR3 DNA reads TGCAGTGCACCTAGACCCCGACAGGGAGGCACTGAAGCTTTCTTT. Encoded protein: CSAPRPRQGGTEAFF.

The rearrangement uses TRBV5-6 and TRBJ2-7; tentatively, D is TRBD1 (6 bases). V was trimmed by 0 bases and J by 9 bases, leaving 22 bases between them. There are 16 residues in the CDR3. Germline-derived CDR1 and CDR2 are SGHDT and YYEEEE. Written as DNA, the CDR3 is TGTGCCAGCAGCTTGGAGGAGTCAGGGGAATTGTTGGCGCAGTACTTC. Amino acid sequence: CASSLEESGELLAQYF.

This clonotype was recorded many times. J is TRBJ2-1 and V is TRBV11-2; the D is unclear. The CDR3 is made up of 12 amino acids. Germline lookup yields CDR1 SGHAT and CDR2 FQNNGV. V was clipped by 4 bases and J by 8 bases, with 9 bases between them. The CDR3 DNA follows: TGTGCCAGCAGCTCCCCTCGGTATGAGCAGTTCTTC. This codes for CASSSPRYEQFF.

The V gene is TRBV6-6, the J gene TRBJ2-2; no reliable D call. Germline CDR1 is MNHNY and CDR2 is SVGAGI (reference sequence). CDR3 length equals 13 residues. V lost 5 bases to trimming and J lost 1 base, with 5 bases between them. CDR3 protein: CASSTQNTGELFF. The CDR3 bases are TGTGCCAGCAGTACACAGAACACCGGGGAGCTGTTTTTT.

This clonotype showed up many times. The chain couples TRBV15 to TRBJ2-4, with D possibly TRBD2 on 6 matching bases. Trimming shortened V by 1 base and J by 3 bases, and 10 bases separated the two germline ends. The CDR3 extends over 15 amino acids. The germline gives CDR1 LNHNV, CDR2 YYDKDF (reference sequence). CDR3 region: CATSRGREVKNIQYF. CDR3 coding DNA: TGTGCCACCAGCAGAGGCAGGGAGGTCAAAAACATTCAGTACTTC.

This clonotype was seen only a few times. The J gene is TRBJ2-7, the V gene TRBV20-1; 10 nucleotides align to TRBD2. CDR3 size: 15 residues. Germline V gives CDR1 DFQATT, CDR2 SNEGSKA (reference sequence). V lost 1 base and J lost 0; bases outside the gene matches: 3. CDR3 loop: CSARVASGGSYEQYF. CDR3 nucleotides: TGCAGTGCTAGAGTAGCTAGCGGGGGCTCCTACGAGCAGTACTTC.

This clonotype appeared many times. The chain is built from TRBV29-1 and TRBJ2-5; D uncertain. Germline CDR1 and CDR2: SQVTM and ANQGSEA. V was shortened by 6 bases and J by 1 base, with 12 bases between the two germline ends. This CDR3 is 13 amino acids long. This chain's CDR3 is CSVGSALQETQYF. For the CDR3, the DNA is TGCAGCGTGGGAAGCGCACTCCAAGAGACCCAGTACTTC.